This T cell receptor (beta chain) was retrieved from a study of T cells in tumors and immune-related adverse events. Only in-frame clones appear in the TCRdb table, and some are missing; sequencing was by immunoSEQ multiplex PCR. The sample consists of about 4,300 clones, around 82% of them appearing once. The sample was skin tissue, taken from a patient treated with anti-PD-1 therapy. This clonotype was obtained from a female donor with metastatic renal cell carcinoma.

The CDR3 DNA reads TGTGCCAGCAGCTCCCAAGAGACCCAGTACTTC. This translates into CASSSQETQYF. The chain uses TRBV11-3 and TRBJ2-5; no clear D. V was trimmed by 4 bases and J by 1 base, leaving 1 base between them. The CDR3 loop spans 11 amino acids. Germline V gives CDR1 SGHNT, CDR2 YENEEA.